A single sample is the source of the 30 T cell receptor beta chains below, sequenced in a study of Ad26.COV2.S vaccination and SARS-CoV-2 variants. Some clones are missing from TCRdb's copy, which holds only in-frame ones; the method was immunoSEQ multiplex PCR. Found here are roughly 700,000 clones, 89% of them singletons; the top ten hold over 1.3%. Treatment: 15 to 20 received Ad26.COV2.S at low or high dose, single or two shots; roughly five received placebo; per-sample allocation not given. Material that was analyzed had been drawn on day 63 after the first vaccine or placebo injection. Source: peripheral blood, taken in a trial of Ad26.COV2.S vaccine versus placebo. The source is a person aged 18 to 59 who received the Ad26.COV2.S COVID-19 vaccine or a placebo.

J is TRBJ2-5 and V is TRBV6-1; 8 bases match TRBD2. This CDR3 is built from 12 residues. Trimming took 1 base from V and 10 from J; bases not matched to a gene: 2. Germline lookup yields CDR1 MNHNS and CDR2 SASEGT. The DNA of the CDR3 is TGTGCCAGCAGTGAAGTCGGGAGGGGCCAGTACTTC. Its protein is CASSEVGRGQYF.

This clone was observed a handful of times. J is TRBJ1-5 and V is TRBV2; D is unclear. The V gene's germline CDR1 is SNHLY and CDR2 FYNNEI. The V gene lost 7 bases and the J gene lost 4 bases, with 14 bases spanning the gap. This CDR3 is built from 14 residues. CDR3 region: CASNSRDFNQPQHF. The CDR3 bases are TGTGCCAGCAATTCAAGGGATTTTAATCAGCCCCAGCATTTT.

The rearrangement links TRBV6-6 to TRBJ1-1; 8 nucleotides align to TRBD1. V dropped 6 bases and J dropped 6; count of bases not matched to a gene: 6. This CDR3 is built from 13 residues. CDR1 MNHNY and CDR2 SVGAGI come from the germline V gene (reference sequence). The CDR3 DNA sequence: TGTGCCAGCAGGGCTGTACAGGGGGCTGAAGCTTTCTTT. Its translation is CASRAVQGAEAFF.

The rearrangement joins TRBV6-5 to TRBJ2-5; weak D call: TRBD2 (6 bases). This CDR3 has 15 amino acids. V gave up 7 bases and J gave up 2 bases, with 17 bases separating them. The germline CDR1 and CDR2 sequences are MNHEY and SVGAGI. The CDR3 DNA is TGTGCCAGCACTCCTTTCGACGGGGGACAAGAGACCCAGTACTTC. Its translation is CASTPFDGGQETQYF.

The rearrangement links TRBV30 to TRBJ1-2; 8 bases are shared with TRBD1. The CDR3 runs to 14 residues. CDR1 and CDR2 (germline): GTSNPN, SVGIG (reference sequence). The trim removed 0 bases at V and 6 bases at J, leaving 6 bases unmatched. The DNA for the CDR3 is TGTGCCTGGAGTGTGCTCGGACAGGGTAATGGCTACACCTTC. Its translation is CAWSVLGQGNGYTF.

This chain uses TRBV18 with TRBJ1-2; tentatively, D is TRBD1 (6 bases). Between the trimmed V and J ends, which lost 4 bases and 4 bases, there was a span of 16 bases. CDR1 KGHSH and CDR2 LQKENI come from the germline V gene. The CDR3 runs to 15 residues. The CDR3 DNA reads TGTGCCAGCTCACTGGACCCTGGACAGCTCTATGGCTACACCTTC. It encodes CASSLDPGQLYGYTF.

This clone was picked up one time. This chain joins TRBV19 and TRBJ1-5; TRBD1 aligns across 10 bases. Trimming at V came to 6 bases and at J to 6 bases, leaving 2 bases not matched to a gene. This CDR3 is 13 amino acids long. CDR1 is LNHDA, CDR2 SQIVND, per germline (reference sequence). Written as DNA, the CDR3 is TGTGCCAGTAGCGGGACAGGGGTTCAGCCCCAGCATTTT. This encodes CASSGTGVQPQHF. The variable domain in full, completed from reference TRBV19 and TRBJ1-5, reads DGGITQSPKYLFRKEGQNVTLSCEQNLNHDAMYWYRQDPGQGLRLIYYSQIVNDFQKGDIAEGYSVSREKKESFPLTVTSAQKNPTAFYLCASSGTGVQPQHFGDGTRLSIL.

The chain uses TRBV19 and TRBJ2-6; D remains ambiguous. Germline CDR1 LNHDA, CDR2 SQIVND (reference sequence). Trimming left V 3 bases short and J 4 bases short, with 7 bases between. The CDR3 is 14 residues long. CDR3 coding DNA: TGTGCCAGTAGTATGCATTCGGGGGCCAACGTCCTGACTTTC. Residues: CASSMHSGANVLTF.

The V gene is TRBV6-1, the J gene TRBJ1-6; D remains ambiguous. The CDR3 runs 14 residues. From germline, CDR1 is MNHNS and CDR2 SASEGT. The V end was cut by 0 bases, the J end by 9 bases, with 9 bases between. CDR3 residues: CASSEAIGASPLHF. The CDR3, as DNA: TGTGCCAGCAGTGAAGCTATCGGAGCTTCACCCCTCCACTTT.

V and J are TRBV5-1 and TRBJ2-7; perhaps TRBD1 as D (6 bases). Germline V gene lookup returns CDR1 SGHRS and CDR2 YFSETQ. V shed 4 bases and J shed 4 bases, with 18 bases lying between them. The CDR3 runs 15 residues. The CDR3 nucleotides read TGCGCCAGCAGCCTTTTGCAGGGGTTGGGGTACGAGCAGTACTTC. Its protein product is CASSLLQGLGYEQYF.

This clone was seen a few times. This chain joins TRBV18 and TRBJ2-7; TRBD1 matches 7 bases. The V and J ends lost 6 bases and 3 bases, in that order; junction bases with no gene match: 11. The germline V gene encodes CDR1 KGHSH and CDR2 LQKENI. The CDR3 consists of 15 residues. CDR3 DNA: TGTGCCAGCTCTCAGAAACAGGGGAATCACTACGAGCAGTACTTC. This translates into CASSQKQGNHYEQYF.

This clone was detected ten times or more. The V gene is TRBV24-1, the J gene TRBJ2-7, with D perhaps assigned TRBD1 or TRBD2 (5 bases each). Looked up from germline, CDR1 is KGHDR and CDR2 is SFDVKD. This CDR3 is 13 amino acids long. The V end was cut by 5 bases, the J end by 3 bases, with 10 bases between. CDR3 bases: TGTGCCACCAGTGGTCCAGGGAGCTACGAGCAGTACTTC. Protein: CATSGPGSYEQYF.

The V call is TRBV19, the J call TRBJ2-3; D might be TRBD2 (6 bases). The CDR3 runs 13 residues. Trimming cost V 3 bases and J 7 bases, with 11 bases left between them. CDR1 is LNHDA and CDR2 is SQIVND in the germline V gene (reference sequence). The CDR3 is CASSISEGYTQYF. In nucleotides, the CDR3 is TGTGCCAGTAGTATTTCGGAGGGCTATACGCAGTATTTT.

The rearrangement joins TRBV5-1 to TRBJ1-1, with 10 bases identical to TRBD1. Germline V gives CDR1 SGHRS, CDR2 YFSETQ. The CDR3 has 15 residues. Trimming at V came to 3 bases and at J to 4 bases, leaving 6 bases not matched to a gene. The CDR3: CASSSGQGIGTEAFF. Here the CDR3 DNA reads TGCGCCAGCAGCTCGGGACAGGGGATAGGCACTGAAGCTTTCTTT.

V usage is TRBV7-9 and J usage is TRBJ2-7, with D perhaps matching TRBD1 or TRBD2 (5 bases each). The V end was cut by 3 bases, the J end by 1 base, with 7 bases between. CDR1 and CDR2 (germline): SEHNR, FQNEAQ (reference sequence). The CDR3 sequence is 13 residues long. CDR3 nucleotides: TGTGCCAGCAGCTTTGGGGGATCCTACGAGCAGTACTTC. This translates into CASSFGGSYEQYF.

Worth noting for this clone: A read error may account for a junction end that differs from germline. CDR3 nucleotides: TGTGCCAGTACTGATACAGGGGGCGCCTCCCACAATGAGCAGTTCTTC. As protein: CASTDTGGASHNEQFF. This sequence joins TRBV19 and TRBJ2-1; TRBD1 aligns across 9 bases. The germline CDR1 and CDR2 sequences are LNHDA and SQIVND (reference sequence). The CDR3 extends over 16 amino acids.

CDR3 loop: CASSLAPPAAYEQYF. DNA for the CDR3: TGTGCCAGCAGCTTGGCCCCCCCAGCGGCCTACGAGCAGTACTTC. V gene TRBV5-5 combines with J gene TRBJ2-7; a weak D match, TRBD2 (5 bases). This CDR3 comprises 15 residues. Deletions cut 0 bases from V and 2 bases from J, with 12 bases between. Germline V lookup: CDR1 SGHKS, CDR2 YYEKEE (reference sequence).

The chain links TRBV14 to TRBJ2-1, with D possibly matching TRBD2 (7 bases). The germline V gene encodes CDR1 SGHDN and CDR2 FVKESK. This CDR3 contains 15 residues. Trimming removed 4 bases at V and 9 bases at J, with 19 bases between. Here the CDR3 reads CASSPLGGGLREQFF. CDR3 nucleotides: TGTGCCAGCAGCCCGCTGGGCGGGGGCCTCCGTGAGCAGTTCTTC.

The V gene is TRBV6-2 or TRBV6-3, the J gene TRBJ2-7, with D tentatively TRBD1 (6 bases). This CDR3 has 13 amino acids. Germline CDR1 and CDR2: MNHEY and SVGEGT. Trimming pared 5 bases from V and 6 bases from J, leaving 14 bases between. CDR3 protein: CASSLTGLGEQYF. In nucleotides, the CDR3 is TGTGCCAGCAGTCTAACAGGGTTAGGCGAGCAGTACTTC.

The chain has TRBV11-2 and TRBJ2-7; D is uncertain. V was pared by 1 base and J by 3 bases, with 10 bases between. Germline CDR1 reads SGHAT; CDR2 reads FQNNGV. CDR3 length: 14 residues. Here the CDR3 reads CASSLGVSNYEQYF. In nucleotides, the CDR3 is TGTGCCAGCAGCTTAGGGGTCAGTAACTACGAGCAGTACTTC.

This chain's CDR3 is CASSSLDRGIEGDYGYTF. Written as DNA, the CDR3 is TGTGCCAGTAGTAGCCTCGACAGGGGGATAGAAGGGGACTATGGCTACACCTTC. The gene calls are TRBV19 and TRBJ1-2; 9 bases map to TRBD1. CDR3 length: 18 residues. J gave up 3 bases and V 4 bases, and 15 bases lay outside the gene matches. CDR1 LNHDA and CDR2 SQIVND come from the germline V gene (reference sequence).

V usage is TRBV6-5 and J usage is TRBJ2-7; D may match TRBD1 or TRBD2 (5 bases each). Germline assignment: CDR1 MNHEY and CDR2 SVGAGI. The CDR3 consists of 13 residues. V lost 7 bases and J lost 2, with 12 bases in between. The DNA for the CDR3 is TGTGCCAGCACCCCAGGGAGTCCCTACGAGCAGTACTTC. Translation: CASTPGSPYEQYF.

This chain links TRBV6-2 or TRBV6-3 with TRBJ2-2; possibly TRBD2 for D (6 bases). Germline-derived CDR1 and CDR2 are MNHEY and SVGEGT. Trimming took off 0 bases at V and 2 bases at J, with 10 bases between the two ends. The CDR3 is 16 residues long. The CDR3 loop reads CASSYSGGFNTGELFF. The CDR3, as DNA: TGTGCCAGCAGTTACTCCGGAGGGTTTAACACCGGGGAGCTGTTTTTT.

The chain links TRBV5-6 to TRBJ1-2, with D tentatively TRBD1 (5 bases). The germline V gene encodes CDR1 SGHDT and CDR2 YYEEEE. Trimming took off 5 bases at V and 4 bases at J, with 18 bases between the two ends. This CDR3 has 15 amino acids. CDR3 in DNA: TGTGCCAGCAGGGATTTGGGGACCGTGCCCTATGGCTACACCTTC. This encodes CASRDLGTVPYGYTF.

The chain carries TRBV19 and TRBJ2-3; a possible D gene is TRBD2 (6 bases). This CDR3 region has 18 residues. V shed 3 bases and J shed 0 bases, with 19 bases lying between them. CDR1 is LNHDA and CDR2 is SQIVND in the germline V gene (reference sequence). CDR3 region: CASSMGFRGGRSTDTQYF. The DNA for the CDR3 is TGTGCCAGTAGTATGGGATTTCGGGGAGGTCGAAGCACAGATACGCAGTATTTT.

This clone was recorded only once. The chain employs TRBV30 and TRBJ2-5, with D possibly matching TRBD1 (5 bases). Germline CDR1 reads GTSNPN; CDR2 reads SVGIG (reference sequence). Trimming left V 2 bases short and J 10 bases short, with 11 bases between. CDR3 length: 11 amino acids. CDR3 amino acids: CAWSTQQDQYF. The CDR3 nucleotides are TGTGCCTGGAGTACCCAACAGGACCAGTACTTC.

This clone has just one count. The CDR3 loop is CASSEVGVSNQPQHF. The CDR3 bases are TGTGCCAGCAGTGAAGTGGGCGTAAGCAATCAGCCCCAGCATTTT. The V and J genes are TRBV6-1 and TRBJ1-5; no firm D call. Germline assignment: CDR1 MNHNS and CDR2 SASEGT. This CDR3 comprises 15 residues. The germline V and J ends were trimmed by 1 base and 1 base, with 8 bases remaining between them.

This sequence joins TRBV7-2 and TRBJ1-6, with D perhaps TRBD1 (5 bases). Trimming cost V 3 bases and J 4 bases, with 13 bases left between them. Germline CDR1 and CDR2: SGHTA and FQGNSA. This CDR3 is 16 amino acids long. Here the CDR3 reads CASSFTGTAYNSPLHF. CDR3 DNA: TGTGCCAGCAGCTTCACCGGGACTGCTTATAATTCACCCCTCCACTTT. The full variable domain, its missing parts supplied by reference TRBV7-2 and TRBJ1-6, is GAGVSQSPSNKVTEKGKDVELRCDPISGHTALYWYRQSLGQGLEFLIYFQGNSAPDKSGLPSDRFSAERTGGSVSTLTIQRTQQEDSAVYLCASSFTGTAYNSPLHFGNGTRLTVT.

V and J are TRBV2 and TRBJ1-1; D is ambiguous. Trimming took off 6 bases at V and 0 bases at J, with 8 bases between the two ends. Germline V lookup: CDR1 SNHLY, CDR2 FYNNEI. CDR3 size: 13 residues. The CDR3 DNA sequence: TGTGCCAGCAGAACAGAGATGAACACTGAAGCTTTCTTT. It specifies CASRTEMNTEAFF.

The V gene is TRBV3-1 (or the pseudogene TRBV3-2), the J gene TRBJ1-1; no firm D call. Trimming removed 5 bases at V and 4 bases at J, with 11 bases between. Germline CDR1 LGHDT, CDR2 YNNKEL (reference sequence). The CDR3 consists of 13 residues. CDR3 sequence (DNA): TGTGCCAGCAGCGTGACATCGGCCACTGAAGCTTTCTTT. It codes for CASSVTSATEAFF.